The clone carrying this TCR beta chain has more than one count but fewer than ten. Its specificity is not known. The record originates from a study of beta chain features in type 1 diabetes. This CDR3 is built from 14 residues. The germline CDR1 and CDR2 sequences are SGHAT and FQNNGV. Trimming pared 8 bases from V and 1 base from J, leaving 11 bases between. Investigators reverse transcribed all isolated RNA, so they sequenced expressed TCRB transcripts. For naive, central memory and regulatory T cell samples, reads averaged around 3.6 million. Here immunoSEQ multiplex PCR was the method, and the copy in TCRdb shows in-frame clones only, minus some. The table records roughly 100,000 clones, 25% to 35% of them present only once. General study findings and limits: Insertions at VDJ junctions were less frequent in type 1 diabetes patients. These patients also deleted more nucleotides at the same junctions. All four CD4+ subsets from Type 1 diabetes patients carried moderately but significantly shorter TCRB CDR3s.

The receptor comes from a woman aged 18-29 years with type 1 diabetes. The chain joins TRBV11-2 to TRBJ2-2; a possible D gene is TRBD1 (6 bases). Sequenced: central memory CD4+ T cells from blood. The CDR3 nucleotides are TGTGCCAGCCGACAGGCCGAGAACACCGGGGAGCTGTTTTTT. Protein sequence: CASRQAENTGELFF.